The 31 T cell receptor beta chains below come from one sample, sequenced in a study of T cells in Graves' hyperthyroidism and ophthalmopathy. Amplified regions were TCR beta CDR3 sequences from RNA transcripts. The study used the HTBI primer set for a first-round RT-PCR of the TCR CDR3. Via MiXCR, TCRdb re-called the multiplex PCR reads, giving one row per CDR3 protein. The sample has about 290,000 distinct CDR3 sequences, roughly 19% seen once. The source material was blood. The receptors come from a man in his fifties or sixties with Graves' ophthalmopathy.

This clonotype showed up many times. The gene calls are TRBV4-1 and TRBJ2-3, with TRBD2 as a possible D gene (5 bases). Germline V gives CDR1 MGHRA, CDR2 YSYEKL. The V end was cut by 0 bases, the J end by 1 base, with 11 bases between. The CDR3 sequence is 16 residues long. The CDR3 DNA reads as TGCGCCAGCAGCCAAGATAGAGGGAAACGCACAGATACGCAGTATTTT. Residues: CASSQDRGKRTDTQYF.

This clonotype is a singleton in its sample. The gene calls are TRBV11-2 and TRBJ2-2; 9 bases are shared with TRBD2. CDR1 SGHAT and CDR2 FQNNGV come from the germline V gene. J gave up 4 bases and V 3 bases, and 6 bases lay outside the gene matches. The CDR3 is 16 amino acids. CDR3 sequence (DNA): TGTGCCAGCAGCTTCGTTAGCGGGAGTGGCACCGGGGAGCTGTTTTTT. Translation gives CASSFVSGSGTGELFF.

For this clonotype: The junction and the germline gene differ at one end; a read error may be behind it. This chain connects TRBV27 to TRBJ2-5; 14 bases map to TRBD2. The germline gives CDR1 MNHEY, CDR2 SMNVEV (reference sequence). This CDR3 spans 17 amino acids. The CDR3 reads CASSLSGLAGARETQYF. In DNA form, the CDR3 reads TGTGCCAGCAGCTTATCGGGACTAGCGGGAGCTCGAGAGACCCAGTACTTC.

V and J are TRBV14 and TRBJ1-1; unclear D gene. Germline V CDR1 and CDR2: SGHDN, FVKESK. Trimming shortened V by 1 base and J by 6 bases, and 6 bases separated the two germline ends. This CDR3 is built from 12 residues. CDR3: CASSQGWAEAFF. The CDR3 coding sequence is TGTGCCAGCAGCCAAGGGTGGGCTGAAGCTTTCTTT. Looking up the rest from reference TRBV14 and TRBJ1-1 gives the full variable domain: EAGVTQFPSHSVIEKGQTVTLRCDPISGHDNLYWYRRVMGKEIKFLLHFVKESKQDESGMPNNRFLAERTGGTYSTLKVQPAELEDSGVYFCASSQGWAEAFFGQGTRLTVV.

The chain recombines TRBV6-1 with TRBJ2-2; 13 nucleotides align to TRBD2. CDR1 is MNHNS and CDR2 is SASEGT in the germline V gene. The V and J ends lost 5 bases and 5 bases, in that order; junction bases with no gene match: 5. This CDR3 spans 16 amino acids. The CDR3 nucleotides read TGTGCCAGCAGTAGCGGGACTAGCGGGAAAACCGGGGAGCTGTTTTTT. This encodes CASSSGTSGKTGELFF.

This chain uses TRBV18 with TRBJ1-1; D unresolved. This CDR3 contains 14 residues. CDR1 KGHSH and CDR2 LQKENI come from the germline V gene. Trimming cost V 8 bases and J 4 bases, with 17 bases left between them. As DNA, the CDR3 is TGTGCCAGCAAGCCTTTTTCAGACTCCACTGAAGCTTTCTTT. It translates to CASKPFSDSTEAFF.

This clonotype showed up just a few times. V gene TRBV29-1 combines with J gene TRBJ2-6; no reliable D call. This CDR3 has 16 amino acids. Trimming took off 4 bases at V and 1 base at J, with 14 bases between the two ends. The germline gives CDR1 SQVTM, CDR2 ANQGSEA. The CDR3 spells CSVVEERDSGANVLTF. CDR3 sequence (DNA): TGCAGCGTTGTTGAGGAGCGCGATTCTGGGGCCAACGTCCTGACTTTC.

V usage is TRBV6-2 or TRBV6-3 and J usage is TRBJ1-1; D remains unclear. The V gene lost 5 bases and the J gene lost 1 base, with 11 bases spanning the gap. This CDR3 has 14 amino acids. Germline V lookup: CDR1 MNHEY, CDR2 SVGEGT. As DNA, the CDR3 is TGTGCCAGCAGTCTCGTCACGGGGAACACTGAAGCTTTCTTT. It codes for CASSLVTGNTEAFF.

This clonotype was counted many times. The rearrangement uses TRBV6-1 and TRBJ1-6, with TRBD1 matching over 8 bases. V lost 6 bases to trimming and J lost 17 bases; unmatched junction nucleotides: 9. CDR3 length: 12 amino acids. From germline, CDR1 is MNHNS and CDR2 SASEGT. DNA of the CDR3: TGTGCCAGCAGGACGGAGGACAGGGCCATCCACTTT. Protein product: CASRTEDRAIHF.

The CDR3 sequence is CASSSREAGNEQYF. The CDR3 nucleotides read TGTGCCAGCAGTTCCCGAGAGGCTGGGAACGAGCAGTACTTC. The gene calls are TRBV6-9 and TRBJ2-7; the D is unclear. The germline V gene has CDR1 MNHGY and CDR2 SVAAGI. The CDR3 is 14 residues long. V was pared by 4 bases and J by 5 bases, with 15 bases between.

The J gene is TRBJ2-6, the V gene TRBV10-3, with no clear D. The CDR3 length is 14 residues. The ends were cut back, 7 bases at V and 0 bases at J, with 7 bases in the middle. Germline CDR1 and CDR2: ENHRY and SYGVKD. This CDR3 reads CAITSDSGANVLTF. The CDR3 DNA follows: TGTGCCATCACGTCGGACTCTGGGGCCAACGTCCTGACTTTC.

This clonotype was seen at least ten times. J is TRBJ2-7 and V is TRBV28; a weak D match, TRBD2 (5 bases). The germline CDR1 and CDR2 sequences are MDHEN and SYDVKM. Trimming shortened V by 7 bases and J by 3 bases, and 16 bases separated the two germline ends. CDR3 length equals 14 residues. The CDR3 protein is CASTGSDTHYEQYF. The DNA of the CDR3 is TGTGCCAGCACGGGGTCTGACACCCACTACGAGCAGTACTTC.

This clonotype was found many times. Written as DNA, the CDR3 is TGTGCCAGCAGTTACAGGAAGGAAAATTCACCCCTCCACTTT. This encodes CASSYRKENSPLHF. J is TRBJ1-6 and V is TRBV28, with TRBD1 as a possible D gene (5 bases). Germline V gene lookup returns CDR1 MDHEN and CDR2 SYDVKM. The V end was cut by 4 bases, the J end by 7 bases, with 11 bases between. This CDR3 has 14 residues.

The sample holds a few counts of this clonotype. The J gene is TRBJ2-1, the V gene TRBV5-4; D tentatively reads TRBD1 or TRBD2 (5 bases each). Germline CDR1 reads SGHNT; CDR2 reads YYREEE (reference sequence). CDR3 length: 15 residues. V dropped 0 bases and J dropped 7 bases, with 14 bases sitting between them. The CDR3 here is CASSLVGAKANEQFF. The CDR3 DNA follows: TGTGCCAGCAGCTTGGTCGGGGCAAAAGCGAATGAGCAGTTCTTC.

The chain uses TRBV6-1 and TRBJ2-1; D remains ambiguous. Germline CDR1 and CDR2: MNHNS and SASEGT. The CDR3 extends over 11 amino acids. The germline V and J ends were trimmed by 10 bases and 10 bases, with 14 bases remaining between them. CDR3 sequence: CATTSFQEQFF. In DNA, the CDR3 is TGTGCCACCACCTCATTCCAAGAGCAGTTCTTC.

A few counts support this clonotype. The chain recombines TRBV30 with TRBJ2-6, with a tentative D call TRBD2 (5 bases). Trimming took 3 bases from V and 0 from J, leaving 12 bases between them. This CDR3 contains 16 residues. The germline V gene has CDR1 GTSNPN and CDR2 SVGIG (reference sequence). The DNA for the CDR3 is TGTGCCTGGAGAGCCGCGGGCGCCTCTGGGGCCAACGTCCTGACTTTC. It codes for CAWRAAGASGANVLTF.

This clonotype showed up just a few times. The V and J genes are TRBV2 and TRBJ2-3; 7 bases fit TRBD2. J was trimmed by 1 base and V by 5 bases; bases with no gene match: 9. The CDR3 has 16 amino acids. Germline V lookup: CDR1 SNHLY, CDR2 FYNNEI. CDR3 nucleotide sequence: TGTGCCAGCAGTTCCCGGGGAGGGGCGGGCACAGATACGCAGTATTTT. Amino acid sequence: CASSSRGGAGTDTQYF.

In this sample, this clonotype turned up once. This clone may be a read error of a much larger clone one base away. This chain uses TRBV18 with TRBJ1-1; a possible D gene is TRBD1 (5 bases). Germline V lookup: CDR1 KGHSH, CDR2 LQKENI. CDR3 length: 14 amino acids. CDR3 sequence: CASSPFGGNTEASF. The CDR3 coding sequence is TGTGCCAGCTCACCGTTCGGGGGGAACACTGAAGCTTCCTTT.

This clonotype was seen once. This may arise from a read error, as a much more abundant clone is one base away. The genes are TRBV12-3 or TRBV12-4 and TRBJ1-2, with unresolved D. The CDR3 is 12 residues long. V was clipped by 5 bases and J by 5 bases, with 9 bases between them. CDR3 DNA: TGTGCCAGCAGTACAATAAAATATGGCTACACCTTC. The encoded protein is CASSTIKYGYTF.

Many counts were recorded for this clonotype. The chain is built from TRBV7-2 and TRBJ2-7, with 13 bases aligning to TRBD2. This CDR3 region has 16 residues. The V and J ends lost 2 bases and 3 bases, in that order; junction bases with no gene match: 4. Germline V gene data show CDR1 as SGHTA and CDR2 as FQGNSA. This chain's CDR3 is CASSLSGTSGVYEQYF. CDR3 DNA: TGTGCCAGCAGCTTATCCGGGACTAGCGGGGTCTACGAGCAGTACTTC.

This clonotype has ten or more counts. The V and J genes are TRBV6-5 and TRBJ1-6, with D uncertain. CDR3 length equals 16 residues. The germline V and J ends were trimmed by 2 bases and 4 bases, with 12 bases remaining between them. CDR1 and CDR2 from the germline V gene are MNHEY and SVGAGI. For the CDR3, the DNA is TGTGCCAGCAGTTACCGAAGGCCCACATATAATTCACCCCTCCACTTT. It is translated as CASSYRRPTYNSPLHF.

This clonotype was found many times. The rearrangement uses TRBV3-1 and TRBJ1-4, with TRBD1 as a possible D gene (5 bases). CDR3 length equals 15 residues. V was cut by 4 bases and J by 2 bases, with 11 bases left in between. Germline values: CDR1 LGHDT, CDR2 YNNKEL (reference sequence). CDR3 nucleotides: TGTGCCAGCAGCCCCAGGGATGGGACTAATGAAAAACTGTTTTTT. Protein: CASSPRDGTNEKLFF.

Ten or more counts support this clonotype. The rearrangement links TRBV12-3 or TRBV12-4 to TRBJ2-5; 7 positions match TRBD2. Losses at the gene ends were 4 bases for V and 5 bases for J; bases not matched to a gene: 1. This CDR3 comprises 12 residues. In DNA, the CDR3 is TGTGCCAGCAGTTGGGGGGGGGAGACCCAGTACTTC. It yields the protein CASSWGGETQYF.

This clonotype was seen only a few times. The chain employs TRBV20-1 and TRBJ1-3; D is ambiguous. CDR3 length: 12 amino acids. V was shortened by 7 bases and J by 7 bases, with 14 bases between the two germline ends. CDR1 is DFQATT, CDR2 SNEGSKA, per germline (reference sequence). CDR3 nucleotide sequence: TGCAGTGGTCCGGGTCCCTCCAACACCATATATTTT. Protein product: CSGPGPSNTIYF.

The chain links TRBV2 to TRBJ2-2; 9 bases are a match to TRBD1. This CDR3 contains 14 residues. Germline CDR1 reads SNHLY; CDR2 reads FYNNEI. Trimming cost V 6 bases and J 6 bases; bases outside gene matches: 5. The chain's CDR3 is CASRGTGTSGELFF. The CDR3 bases are TGTGCCAGCAGGGGGACAGGGACGTCCGGGGAGCTGTTTTTT.

Concerning this clonotype itself: One end of the junction varies from germline; a read error may be responsible. The genes are TRBV6-5 and TRBJ2-1; D ambiguous. Germline loops: CDR1 MNHEY, CDR2 SVGAGI. This CDR3 has 13 amino acids. Here the CDR3 DNA reads TGTGCCAGCAGTAACTCTCCTACAGTAGAGCAGTTCTTC. Its protein product is CASSNSPTVEQFF.

The chain uses TRBV5-1 and TRBJ1-1; 8 bases fit TRBD1. The CDR3 totals 15 residues. Trimming removed 0 bases from V and 6 bases from J; junction bases left unmatched: 7. Per germline, CDR1 SGHRS and CDR2 YFSETQ. The CDR3 protein is CASSLGQGSRAEAFF. CDR3 nucleotide sequence: TGCGCCAGCAGCTTGGGACAGGGGAGTCGTGCTGAAGCTTTCTTT.

J is TRBJ2-1 and V is TRBV28; the D is unclear. Germline-derived CDR1 and CDR2 are MDHEN and SYDVKM. The CDR3 runs to 14 residues. The germline V and J ends were trimmed by 3 bases and 13 bases, with 19 bases remaining between them. The CDR3 sequence: CASSFSTLLPTQFF. The CDR3 region has the DNA TGTGCCAGCAGTTTTTCGACGTTGTTGCCAACCCAGTTCTTC.

This clonotype was detected ten times or more. This chain links TRBV11-2 with TRBJ2-1; TRBD2 aligns across 9 bases. V shed 2 bases and J 4 bases; nucleotides not matched to a gene: 3. The CDR3 runs 15 residues. Germline lookup yields CDR1 SGHAT and CDR2 FQNNGV. The CDR3: CASSLLAGGYNEQFF. The CDR3 nucleotides are TGTGCCAGCAGCTTATTGGCGGGAGGGTACAATGAGCAGTTCTTC.

CDR3 DNA sequence: TGTGCCAGCAGCTGGCCGGGACTAGCGGGAGTTGGCACAGATACGCAGTATTTT. Amino acids: CASSWPGLAGVGTDTQYF. This chain uses TRBV5-6 with TRBJ2-3, with 14 bases matching TRBD2. The V segment lost 3 bases and the J segment 1 base; nucleotides outside the gene matches: 7. The CDR3 contains 18 residues. From germline, CDR1 is SGHDT and CDR2 YYEEEE.

This clonotype was seen many times. The CDR3 DNA is TGTGCCACCCGCAGGGGGCGCGGTGGAGAGACCCAGTACTTC. Amino acids: CATRRGRGGETQYF. The chain recombines TRBV2 with TRBJ2-5; TRBD1 agrees at 8 bases. The trim removed 10 bases at V and 4 bases at J, leaving 11 bases unmatched. The CDR3 is 14 amino acids. Germline lookup yields CDR1 SNHLY and CDR2 FYNNEI.